The rows below give T cell receptor beta chains drawn from one sample of a study of vaccination effects on CD4 cells after COVID-19. Antigens of these TCRs are unknown. Here immunoSEQ multiplex PCR was the method, and the copy in TCRdb shows in-frame clones only, minus some. The repertoire has some 79,000 clones, 60% to 80% of them found once; the top ten carry roughly 1.9%. The starting material was CD4+ T cells from PBMCs cultured with HCoV-229E spike peptides, obtained before COVID-19 vaccination. The source of these receptors is a human donor who received a COVID-19 vaccine. CDR3s include the opening cysteine and the closing phenylalanine or tryptophan.

>TRBV3-1/TRBV3-2
CASSAQDREETQYF
>TRBV2
CASSPGRNNSPLHF
>TRBV19
CASSWDRQREQFF
>TRBV5-1
CASSLEVEGSGNTIYF
>TRBV7-6
CASSLTSGGGTLKTQYF
>TRBV18
CASSPDRTSGNTIYF
>TRBV6-1
CASSEQGLTDTQYF
>TRBV10-3
CAISEEREETQYF
>TRBV6-5
CASSYTGNQPQHF
>TRBV7-9
CASSSVRGRQETQYF
>TRBV13
CASSFVRGGSSYNEQFF
>TRBV19
CASSISRDSNQPQHF
>TRBV6-5
CASSTGGGDEAFF
>TRBV10-1
CASSESGAQETQYF
>TRBV7-2
CASSYRTQQPQHF
>TRBV5-1
CASSPSPAYGYTF
>TRBV6-4
CASSDSSFEGVSYNEQFF
>TRBV2
CASRGQGQTQYF
>TRBV3-1/TRBV3-2
CASSQLLSSGANVLTF
>TRBV5-1
CASSLSDSLSTGELFF
>TRBV2
CASRAIATGANVLTF
>TRBV24-1
CATGDRGEGNQPQHF
>TRBV5-6
CASSLVQGSTEAFF
>TRBV12-3/TRBV12-4
CASRDRANSEAFF
>TRBV2
CASSALWTGEWLDEQFF
>TRBV20-1
CSASGTGPAKNIQYF
>TRBV5-1
CASSLLAGMNTGELFF
>TRBV18
CASSPGGFGGEQFF
>TRBV6-5
CASSYSDRHTDTQYF
>TRBV9
CASSERGGQGPEKLFF
>TRBV7-2
CASSLFSGQVESPLHF
>TRBV7-8
CASSLVGRISTDTQYF
>TRBV19
CASRNLWNTEAFF
>TRBV30
CAWSVGGQGTQYF
>TRBV24-1
CATSEWKRGVIAYNEQFF
>TRBV4-3
CASSHETDSPLHF
>TRBV24-1
CATSVTAANEQFF
>TRBV5-1
CATARGGQETQYF
>TRBV9
CASSPRTGAGYTF
>TRBV20-1
CSAPDVNEQFF
>TRBV11-3
CASSLRGGREQYF
>TRBV2
CASRGQGGKYNEQFF
>TRBV6-1
CASSSLQGGNQPQHF
>TRBV9
CASSFRGESSGKLFF
>TRBV6-6
CASIRDRGRGYEKLFF